This T cell receptor (beta chain) was retrieved from a study of blood T cell repertoires in COVID-19. Overall study context: The United States, Italy and Spain provided the acute and convalescent COVID-19 samples. In each case, the material was cDNA or gDNA derived from T cells, B-cell-depleted T cells, or PBMCs.

Original data processing: Reference gene primer amplification yielded estimated nucleated cell counts. Produced via immunoSEQ multiplex PCR; TCRdb's table is partial and in-frame only. The DNA was the basis for D and trimming; V, J and clone size are from that table. Seen here are over 35,000 clones, 80% to 90% observed once, and the top ten hold approximately 33%. Trimming cost V 6 bases and J 5 bases; bases outside gene matches: 5. The germline V gene encodes CDR1 MDHEN and CDR2 SYDVKM. This CDR3 is 13 amino acids long. Enrolment of Seattle patients took place during active infection, and they were followed longitudinally.

The chain uses TRBV28 and TRBJ2-5; TRBD1 matches 8 bases. The TCR sequence derives from an elderly woman with COVID-19, enrolled during active disease. Sequenced input: peripheral blood. In nucleotides, the CDR3 is TGTGCCAGCAGCAAGGACAGGGCGGAGACCCAGTACTTC. The encoded protein is CASSKDRAETQYF. Full variable domain (rest looked up from reference TRBV28 and TRBJ2-5): DVKVTQSSRYLVKRTGEKVFLECVQDMDHENMFWYRQDPGLGLRLIYFSYDVKMKEKGDIPEGYSVSREKKERFSLILESASTNQTSMYLCASSKDRAETQYFGPGTRLLVL.